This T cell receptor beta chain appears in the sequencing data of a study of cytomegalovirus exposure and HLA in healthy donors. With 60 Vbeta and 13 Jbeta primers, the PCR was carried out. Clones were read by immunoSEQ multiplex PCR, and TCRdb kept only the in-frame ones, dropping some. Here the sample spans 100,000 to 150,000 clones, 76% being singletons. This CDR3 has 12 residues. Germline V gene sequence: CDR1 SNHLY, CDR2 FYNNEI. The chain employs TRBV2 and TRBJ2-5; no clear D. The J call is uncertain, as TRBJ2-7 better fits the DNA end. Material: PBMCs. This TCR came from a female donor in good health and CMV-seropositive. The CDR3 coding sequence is TGTGCCAGCAGTGACTCGAGCTACGAGCAGTACTTC. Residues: CASSDSSYEQYF.